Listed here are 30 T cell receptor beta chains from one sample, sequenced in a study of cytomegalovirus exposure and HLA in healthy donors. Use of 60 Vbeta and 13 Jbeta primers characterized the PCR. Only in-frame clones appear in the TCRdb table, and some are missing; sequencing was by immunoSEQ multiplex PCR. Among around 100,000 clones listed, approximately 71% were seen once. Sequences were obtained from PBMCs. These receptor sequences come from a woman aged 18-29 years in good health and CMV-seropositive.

The CDR3 DNA reads TGTGCCAGCACCCTCGGACTAGCGGGACCACTGGAGACCCAGTACTTC. It specifies CASTLGLAGPLETQYF. This chain connects TRBV6-6 to TRBJ2-5; 12 positions agree with TRBD2. The CDR3 spans 16 residues. The J segment lost 5 bases and the V segment lost 7 bases, leaving 11 bases of the junction unmatched. Germline-derived CDR1 and CDR2 are MNHNY and SVGAGI (reference sequence).

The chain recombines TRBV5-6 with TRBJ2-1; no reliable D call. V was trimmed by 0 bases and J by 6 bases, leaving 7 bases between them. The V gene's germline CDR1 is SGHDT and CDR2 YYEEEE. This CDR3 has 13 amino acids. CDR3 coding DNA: TGTGCCAGCAGCTTGGGCCCGAGCAATGAGCAGTTCTTC. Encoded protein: CASSLGPSNEQFF.

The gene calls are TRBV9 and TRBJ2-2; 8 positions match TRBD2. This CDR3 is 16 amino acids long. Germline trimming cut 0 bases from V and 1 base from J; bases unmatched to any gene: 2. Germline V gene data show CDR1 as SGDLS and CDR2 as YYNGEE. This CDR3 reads CASSVAGGGNTGELFF. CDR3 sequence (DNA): TGTGCCAGCAGCGTAGCGGGAGGGGGGAACACCGGGGAGCTGTTTTTT.

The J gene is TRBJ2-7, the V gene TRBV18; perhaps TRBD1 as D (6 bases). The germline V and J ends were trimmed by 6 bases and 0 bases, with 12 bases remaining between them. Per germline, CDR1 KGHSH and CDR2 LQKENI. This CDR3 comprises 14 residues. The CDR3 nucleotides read TGTGCCAGCTCGCCCGGGACAACCTCCTACGAGCAGTACTTC. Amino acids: CASSPGTTSYEQYF.

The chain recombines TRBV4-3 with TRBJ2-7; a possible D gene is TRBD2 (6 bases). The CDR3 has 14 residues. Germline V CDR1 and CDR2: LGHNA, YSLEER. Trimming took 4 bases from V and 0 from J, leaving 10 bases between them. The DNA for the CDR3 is TGCGCCAGCAGCCCCCGGGACTTCTCCTACGAGCAGTACTTC. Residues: CASSPRDFSYEQYF.

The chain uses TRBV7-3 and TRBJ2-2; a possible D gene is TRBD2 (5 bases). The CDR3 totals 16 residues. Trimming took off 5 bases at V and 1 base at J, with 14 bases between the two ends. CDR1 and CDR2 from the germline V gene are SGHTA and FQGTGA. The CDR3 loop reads CASSPPRARNTGELFF. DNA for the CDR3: TGTGCCAGCAGCCCGCCGCGGGCCCGGAACACCGGGGAGCTGTTTTTT. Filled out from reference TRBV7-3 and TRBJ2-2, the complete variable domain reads GAGVSQTPSNKVTEKGKYVELRCDPISGHTALYWYRQSLGQGPEFLIYFQGTGAADDSGLPNDRFFAVRPEGSVSTLKIQRTERGDSAVYLCASSPPRARNTGELFFGEGSRLTVL.

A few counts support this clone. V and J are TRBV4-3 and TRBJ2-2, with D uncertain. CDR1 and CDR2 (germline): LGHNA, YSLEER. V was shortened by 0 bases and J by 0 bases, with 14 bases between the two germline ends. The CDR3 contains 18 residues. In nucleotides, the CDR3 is TGCGCCAGCAGCCAAGATCCCGCGATACTCCCGAACACCGGGGAGCTGTTTTTT. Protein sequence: CASSQDPAILPNTGELFF.

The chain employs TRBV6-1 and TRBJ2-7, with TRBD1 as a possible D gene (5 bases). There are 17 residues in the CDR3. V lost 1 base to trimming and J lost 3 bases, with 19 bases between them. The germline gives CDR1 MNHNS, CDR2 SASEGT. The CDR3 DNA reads TGTGCCAGCAGTGAAGGGGTTTCGGGTTGGGGCGTCTACGAGCAGTACTTC. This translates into CASSEGVSGWGVYEQYF.

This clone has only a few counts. The CDR3 DNA reads as TGTGCCAGCAGCGCCCTTTCCGGGACTTCCGCAGATACGCAGTATTTT. Protein product: CASSALSGTSADTQYF. This chain links TRBV9 with TRBJ2-3; a weak D match, TRBD2 (6 bases). Germline CDR1 and CDR2: SGDLS and YYNGEE. Trimming pared 3 bases from V and 4 bases from J, leaving 18 bases between. This CDR3 has 16 amino acids.

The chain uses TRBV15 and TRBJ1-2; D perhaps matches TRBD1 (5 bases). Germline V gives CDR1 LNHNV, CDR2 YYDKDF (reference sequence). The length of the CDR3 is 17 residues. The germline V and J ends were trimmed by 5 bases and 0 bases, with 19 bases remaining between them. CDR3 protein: CATSSPDLRQTNYGYTF. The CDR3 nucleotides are TGTGCCACCAGCTCCCCCGATCTACGACAGACTAACTATGGCTACACCTTC.

Here the CDR3 reads CASSFAGTRGLETQYF. CDR3 sequence (DNA): TGTGCCAGCAGCTTCGCGGGAACCCGAGGGCTAGAGACCCAGTACTTC. The V call is TRBV7-9, the J call TRBJ2-5; TRBD2 is a possible D gene (6 bases). Germline CDR1 SEHNR, CDR2 FQNEAQ (reference sequence). The CDR3 runs to 16 residues. V dropped 3 bases and J dropped 4 bases, with 18 bases sitting between them.

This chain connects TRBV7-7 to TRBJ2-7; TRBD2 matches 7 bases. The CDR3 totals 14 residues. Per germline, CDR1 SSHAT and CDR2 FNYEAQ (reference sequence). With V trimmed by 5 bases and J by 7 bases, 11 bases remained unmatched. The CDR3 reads CASSTNPGAGEQYF. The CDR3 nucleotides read TGTGCCAGCAGCACTAACCCGGGAGCGGGGGAGCAGTACTTC.

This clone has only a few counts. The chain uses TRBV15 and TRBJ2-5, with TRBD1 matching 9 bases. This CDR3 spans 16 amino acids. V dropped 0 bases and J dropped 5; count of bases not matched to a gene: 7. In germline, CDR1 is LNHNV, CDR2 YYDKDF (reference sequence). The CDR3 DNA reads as TGTGCCACCAGCAGAGAGGGACAGGGTTCGATGGAGACCCAGTACTTC. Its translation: CATSREGQGSMETQYF.

The CDR3 reads CASSGWLGGTDTQYF. The CDR3 DNA sequence: TGTGCCAGCAGCGGATGGCTCGGGGGAACAGATACGCAGTATTTT. V is TRBV11-1 and J is TRBJ2-3; a weak D match, TRBD2 (6 bases). V was clipped by 5 bases and J by 3 bases, with 15 bases between them. This CDR3 has 15 residues. Germline V CDR1 and CDR2: SGHAT, FQDESV (reference sequence).

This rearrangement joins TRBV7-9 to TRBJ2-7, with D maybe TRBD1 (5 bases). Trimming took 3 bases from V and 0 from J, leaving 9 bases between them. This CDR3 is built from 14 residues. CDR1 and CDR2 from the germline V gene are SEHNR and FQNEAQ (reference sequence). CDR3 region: CASSLGRSSYEQYF. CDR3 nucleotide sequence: TGTGCCAGCAGCTTGGGGCGGAGCTCCTACGAGCAGTACTTC.

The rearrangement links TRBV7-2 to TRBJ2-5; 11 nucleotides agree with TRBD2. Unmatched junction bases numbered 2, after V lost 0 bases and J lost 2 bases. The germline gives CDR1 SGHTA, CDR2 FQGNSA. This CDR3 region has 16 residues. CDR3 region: CASSLAGTSGQETQYF. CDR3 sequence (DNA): TGTGCCAGCAGCTTAGCGGGGACTAGCGGACAAGAGACCCAGTACTTC.

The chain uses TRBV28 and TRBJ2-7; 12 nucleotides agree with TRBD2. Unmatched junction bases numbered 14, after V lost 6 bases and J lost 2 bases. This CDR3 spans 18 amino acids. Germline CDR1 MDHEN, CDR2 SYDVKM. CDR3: CASSSGGLAGHSTYEQYF. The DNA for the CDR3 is TGTGCCAGCAGCTCGGGCGGACTAGCGGGACATAGCACCTACGAGCAGTACTTC.

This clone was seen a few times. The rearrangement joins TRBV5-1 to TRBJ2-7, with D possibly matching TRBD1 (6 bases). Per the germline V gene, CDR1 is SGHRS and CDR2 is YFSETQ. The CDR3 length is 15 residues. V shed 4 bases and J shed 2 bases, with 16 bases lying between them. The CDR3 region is CASSPGQSFPYEQYF. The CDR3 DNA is TGCGCCAGCAGCCCCGGACAGAGCTTCCCCTACGAGCAGTACTTC.

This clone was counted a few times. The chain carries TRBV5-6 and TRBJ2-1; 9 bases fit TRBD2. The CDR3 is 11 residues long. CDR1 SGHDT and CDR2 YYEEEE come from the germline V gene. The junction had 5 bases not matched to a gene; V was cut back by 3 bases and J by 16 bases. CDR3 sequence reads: CASSSGLASFF. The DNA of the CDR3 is TGTGCCAGCAGCTCGGGACTAGCTAGTTTCTTC.

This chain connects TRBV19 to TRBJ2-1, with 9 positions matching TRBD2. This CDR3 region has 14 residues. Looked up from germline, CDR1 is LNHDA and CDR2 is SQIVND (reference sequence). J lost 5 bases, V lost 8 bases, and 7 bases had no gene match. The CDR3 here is CASGDKRGDNEQFF. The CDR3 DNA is TGTGCCAGTGGGGACAAGCGGGGGGACAATGAGCAGTTCTTC.

The CDR3 region has the DNA TGCGCCAGCAGCCAGGCCGCCAGGGTCGGCTACACCTTC. This gives the protein CASSQAARVGYTF. The V call is TRBV4-1, the J call TRBJ1-2; tentatively, D is TRBD1 (5 bases). V lost 3 bases, J lost 8 bases, and 13 bases lay in between. The length of the CDR3 is 13 residues. Germline V gives CDR1 MGHRA, CDR2 YSYEKL.

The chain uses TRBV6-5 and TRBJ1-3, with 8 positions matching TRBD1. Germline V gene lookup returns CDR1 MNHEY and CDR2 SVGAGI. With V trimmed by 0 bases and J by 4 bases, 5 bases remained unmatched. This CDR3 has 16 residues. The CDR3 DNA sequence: TGTGCCAGCAGTTACTCGACAGGGGCACTGGGAAACACCATATATTTT. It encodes CASSYSTGALGNTIYF.

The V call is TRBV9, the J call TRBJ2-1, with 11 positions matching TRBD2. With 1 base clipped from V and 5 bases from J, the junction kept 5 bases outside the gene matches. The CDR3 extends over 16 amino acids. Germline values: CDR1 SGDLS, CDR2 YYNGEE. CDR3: CASSVQGLAVDNEQFF. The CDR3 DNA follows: TGTGCCAGCAGCGTACAGGGACTAGCGGTAGACAATGAGCAGTTCTTC.

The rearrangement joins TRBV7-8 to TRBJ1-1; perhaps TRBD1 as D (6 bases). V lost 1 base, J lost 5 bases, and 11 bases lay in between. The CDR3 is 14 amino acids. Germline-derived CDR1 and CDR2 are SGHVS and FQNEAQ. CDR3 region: CASSLDRARTEAFF. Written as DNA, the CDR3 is TGTGCCAGCAGCTTAGACAGGGCGAGAACTGAAGCTTTCTTT.

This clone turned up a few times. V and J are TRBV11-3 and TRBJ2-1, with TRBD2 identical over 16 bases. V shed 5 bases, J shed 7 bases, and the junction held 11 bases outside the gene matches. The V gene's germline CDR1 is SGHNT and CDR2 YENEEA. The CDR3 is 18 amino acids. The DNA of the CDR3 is TGTGCCAGCAGCACAGGGGGACTAGCGGGAGGGCCGGGTAATGAGCAGTTCTTC. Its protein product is CASSTGGLAGGPGNEQFF.

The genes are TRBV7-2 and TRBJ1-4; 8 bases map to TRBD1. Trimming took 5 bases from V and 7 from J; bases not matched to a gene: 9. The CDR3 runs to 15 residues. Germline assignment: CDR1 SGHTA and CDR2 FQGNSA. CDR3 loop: CASSRNRGEREKLFF. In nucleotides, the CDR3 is TGTGCCAGCAGCCGGAACAGGGGGGAACGTGAAAAACTGTTTTTT.

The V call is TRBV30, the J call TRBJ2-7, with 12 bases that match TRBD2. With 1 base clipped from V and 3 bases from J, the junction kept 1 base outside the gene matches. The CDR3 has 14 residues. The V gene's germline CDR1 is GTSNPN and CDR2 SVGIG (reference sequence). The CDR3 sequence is CAWSGLAGVYEQYF. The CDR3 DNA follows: TGTGCCTGGAGTGGACTAGCGGGAGTCTACGAGCAGTACTTC.

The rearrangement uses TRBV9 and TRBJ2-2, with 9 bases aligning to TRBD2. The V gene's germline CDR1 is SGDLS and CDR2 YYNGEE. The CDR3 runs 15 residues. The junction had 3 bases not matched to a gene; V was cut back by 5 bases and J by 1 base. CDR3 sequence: CASSPAGGNTGELFF. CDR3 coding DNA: TGTGCCAGCAGTCCAGCGGGGGGGAACACCGGGGAGCTGTTTTTT.

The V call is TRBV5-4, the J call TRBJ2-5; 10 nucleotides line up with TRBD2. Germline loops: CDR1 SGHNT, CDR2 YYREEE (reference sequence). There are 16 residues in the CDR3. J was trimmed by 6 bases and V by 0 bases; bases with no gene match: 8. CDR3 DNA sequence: TGTGCCAGCAGCTTGGCTGGGCTAGCGGGAGAAAAGACCCAGTACTTC. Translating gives CASSLAGLAGEKTQYF.

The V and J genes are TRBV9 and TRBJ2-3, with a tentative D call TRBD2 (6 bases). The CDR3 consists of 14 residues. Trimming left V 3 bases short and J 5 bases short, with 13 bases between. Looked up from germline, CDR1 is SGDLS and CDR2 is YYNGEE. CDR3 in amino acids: CASSAGLFGDTQYF. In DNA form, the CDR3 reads TGTGCCAGCAGCGCGGGACTTTTTGGAGATACGCAGTATTTT.